This is a list of T cell receptor beta chains from one sample in a study of blood T cell repertoires in COVID-19. This table comes from immunoSEQ multiplex PCR, and its TCRdb copy is limited to in-frame clones, with some not included. The table has tens of thousands of clones, roughly 90% seen once; the top ten hold around 4.4%. The source material was peripheral blood. The receptors come from a man in his fifties or sixties with active COVID-19. CDR3s include the opening cysteine and the closing phenylalanine or tryptophan. D genes are given only for firm matches. Expanded clones are given a class, and other clones once, few, many or no size at all.

d_gene,j_gene,abundance,v_gene,CDR3aa,CDR3nt
NA,TRBJ1-6,NA,TRBV18,CASSPLPLAGDSPLHF,TGTGCCAGCTCACCGCTGCCATTGGCGGGGGATTCACCCCTCCACTTT
NA,TRBJ2-7,NA,TRBV5-6,CASSSPAAGRREQYF,TGTGCCAGCAGCTCCCCTGCGGCGGGGCGTAGGGAGCAGTACTTC
TRBD2,TRBJ2-2,NA,TRBV7-8,CASSTRLAGDMRNTGELFF,TGTGCCAGCAGCACCAGACTAGCGGGGGACATGAGGAACACCGGGGAGCTGTTTTTT
NA,TRBJ2-5,NA,TRBV4-3,CASSPNLGGGTQYF,TGCGCCAGCAGCCCGAACCTAGGGGGTGGGACCCAGTACTTC
TRBD2,TRBJ2-7,NA,TRBV7-2,CASSTSGGLSYEQYF,TGTGCCAGCAGTACTAGCGGGGGGCTGTCCTACGAGCAGTACTTC
NA,TRBJ1-2,few,TRBV2,CASSASGYGYTF,TGTGCCAGCAGTGCTTCGGGCTATGGCTACACCTTC
NA,TRBJ2-7,NA,TRBV18,CASSPRGQQSSYEQYF,TGTGCCAGCTCACCACGGGGGCAGCAGAGCTCCTACGAGCAGTACTTC
TRBD1,TRBJ2-2,NA,TRBV27,CASTWGQTITGELFF,TGTGCCAGTACGTGGGGACAGACAATCACCGGGGAGCTGTTTTTT
TRBD1,TRBJ2-2,few,TRBV5-4,CASSNTGTGFPGELFF,TGTGCCAGCAGTAACACAGGGACAGGGTTCCCCGGGGAGCTGTTTTTT
TRBD1,TRBJ1-2,NA,TRBV6-5,CASGKRGGDYGYTF,TGTGCCAGTGGGAAGAGAGGGGGCGACTATGGCTACACCTTC
NA,TRBJ2-1,NA,TRBV5-5,CASMGRGEQFF,TGTGCCAGCATGGGTAGAGGTGAGCAGTTCTTC
NA,TRBJ1-2,NA,TRBV5-4,CASSRGLGGYTF,TGTGCCAGCAGCAGGGGACTCGGGGGCTACACCTTC
TRBD2,TRBJ2-3,NA,TRBV30,CAWSSGGPLTDTQYF,TGTGCCTGGTCAAGCGGGGGGCCCCTCACAGATACGCAGTATTTT
TRBD1,TRBJ2-7,NA,TRBV28,CASSLWDSQFYEQYF,TGTGCCAGCAGTTTGTGGGACAGTCAGTTCTACGAGCAGTACTTC
TRBD1,TRBJ2-1,NA,TRBV12-3/TRBV12-4,CASGDRDRNEQFF,TGTGCCAGCGGGGACAGGGACCGGAATGAGCAGTTCTTC
TRBD1,TRBJ1-2,NA,TRBV6-2/TRBV6-3,CASSWDREEPYLYGYTF,TGTGCCAGCAGTTGGGACAGGGAAGAGCCCTACTTGTATGGCTACACCTTC
TRBD2,TRBJ2-7,NA,TRBV6-6,CASSRPTSGSSYEQYF,TGTGCCAGCAGTCGCCCGACTAGCGGGAGCTCCTACGAGCAGTACTTC
TRBD2,TRBJ2-1,NA,TRBV5-4,CASSREWGGTVNEQFF,TGTGCCAGCAGCCGAGAATGGGGGGGGACGGTCAATGAGCAGTTCTTC
NA,TRBJ1-3,NA,TRBV7-9,CASSMSSGNTIYF,TGTGCCAGCAGTATGAGCTCTGGAAACACCATATATTTT
TRBD1,TRBJ1-6,NA,TRBV9,CASSVTGVGSPLHF,TGTGCCAGCAGCGTGACAGGGGTAGGATCACCCCTCCACTTT
NA,TRBJ2-3,NA,TRBV3-1/TRBV3-2,CASSLLKGGRGTDTQYF,TGTGCCAGCAGCCTCCTGAAGGGTGGGCGGGGAACAGATACGCAGTATTTT
NA,TRBJ2-3,NA,TRBV7-2,CASSLTGRTQYF,TGTGCCAGCAGCTTAACAGGCAGGACGCAGTATTTT
NA,TRBJ1-2,NA,TRBV4-2,CASSQEGGSRPGGYTF,TGTGCCAGCAGCCAAGAAGGCGGCAGCCGTCCGGGGGGCTACACCTTC
TRBD2,TRBJ2-3,NA,TRBV6-5,CASSLLAGSTDTQYF,TGTGCCAGCAGTCTGCTAGCGGGGAGCACAGATACGCAGTATTTT
NA,TRBJ2-3,NA,TRBV6-2/TRBV6-3,CASSWTATTDTQYF,TGTGCCAGCAGCTGGACAGCCACCACAGATACGCAGTATTTT
NA,TRBJ1-4,NA,TRBV6-2/TRBV6-3,CASSQNGQLLGKLFF,TGTGCCAGCAGTCAAAACGGACAGCTTTTGGGAAAACTGTTTTTT
TRBD2,TRBJ2-1,NA,TRBV5-4,CASSFTSGAYNEQFF,TGTGCCAGCAGCTTCACTAGCGGGGCTTACAATGAGCAGTTCTTC
NA,TRBJ1-2,NA,TRBV24-1,CATSDLGVNYGYTF,TGTGCCACCAGTGATTTAGGGGTTAACTATGGCTACACCTTC
TRBD1,TRBJ2-1,NA,TRBV28,CASRLRDRDNEQFF,TGTGCCAGCAGACTCCGGGACAGAGACAATGAGCAGTTCTTC
TRBD1,TRBJ2-2,NA,TRBV15,CATSGVKGAGMNTGELFF,TGTGCCACCAGCGGAGTAAAGGGGGCTGGAATGAACACCGGGGAGCTGTTTTTT
NA,TRBJ1-6,NA,TRBV6-5,CASSRGRPLHF,TGTGCCAGCAGCCGTGGTCGGCCCCTCCACTTT
NA,TRBJ1-1,NA,TRBV6-2/TRBV6-3,CASSYSRADTEAFF,TGTGCCAGCAGTTACTCGAGGGCAGACACTGAAGCTTTCTTT
NA,TRBJ1-6,NA,TRBV7-9,CASSPDRYNSPLHF,TGTGCCAGCAGCCCCGACAGGTATAATTCACCCCTCCACTTT
NA,TRBJ1-2,NA,TRBV7-2,CASSFGKTSYGYTF,TGTGCCAGCAGCTTTGGGAAGACTAGCTATGGCTACACCTTC
TRBD2,TRBJ2-1,NA,TRBV5-1,CASSLIAGPYNEQFF,TGCGCCAGCAGCTTGATAGCGGGACCCTACAATGAGCAGTTCTTC
NA,TRBJ1-2,NA,TRBV5-1,CASSVGRDYTF,TGCGCCAGCAGCGTCGGACGGGATTACACCTTC
TRBD2,TRBJ2-3,NA,TRBV5-1,CASSLATASGGDTQYF,TGCGCCAGCAGCTTGGCCACGGCTAGCGGGGGAGATACGCAGTATTTT
TRBD2,TRBJ2-1,NA,TRBV9,CASSESGGGYNEQFF,TGTGCCAGCAGCGAGAGCGGGGGGGGTTACAATGAGCAGTTCTTC
TRBD2,TRBJ2-1,NA,TRBV5-4,CASSMKLAGLAGINEQFF,TGTGCCAGCAGCATGAAATTAGCGGGACTAGCGGGGATCAATGAGCAGTTCTTC
NA,TRBJ1-6,NA,TRBV5-1,CASSSGGGTPGTSPLHF,TGCGCCAGCAGCTCAGGAGGCGGCACTCCTGGTACTTCACCCCTCCACTTT
TRBD2,TRBJ2-3,NA,TRBV7-9,CASSPGLAEITSTDTQYF,TGTGCCAGCAGCCCGGGACTAGCGGAAATTACTAGCACAGATACGCAGTATTTT
TRBD1,TRBJ2-7,NA,TRBV18,CASSPGTGSLGEQYF,TGTGCCAGCTCGCCAGGGACAGGGTCACTCGGCGAGCAGTACTTC